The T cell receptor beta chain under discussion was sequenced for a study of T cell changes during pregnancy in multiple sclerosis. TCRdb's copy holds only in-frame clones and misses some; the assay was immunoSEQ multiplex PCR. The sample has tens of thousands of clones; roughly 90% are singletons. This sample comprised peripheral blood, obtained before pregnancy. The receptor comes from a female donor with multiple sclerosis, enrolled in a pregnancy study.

This CDR3 is CASRTRLAKNIQYF. The DNA for the CDR3 is TGTGCCAGCCGTACTCGGTTAGCCAAAAACATTCAGTACTTC. The chain employs TRBV9 and TRBJ2-4, with D hard to call. The CDR3 is made up of 14 amino acids. V dropped 7 bases and J dropped 0 bases, with 11 bases sitting between them. CDR1 is SGDLS, CDR2 YYNGEE, per germline.